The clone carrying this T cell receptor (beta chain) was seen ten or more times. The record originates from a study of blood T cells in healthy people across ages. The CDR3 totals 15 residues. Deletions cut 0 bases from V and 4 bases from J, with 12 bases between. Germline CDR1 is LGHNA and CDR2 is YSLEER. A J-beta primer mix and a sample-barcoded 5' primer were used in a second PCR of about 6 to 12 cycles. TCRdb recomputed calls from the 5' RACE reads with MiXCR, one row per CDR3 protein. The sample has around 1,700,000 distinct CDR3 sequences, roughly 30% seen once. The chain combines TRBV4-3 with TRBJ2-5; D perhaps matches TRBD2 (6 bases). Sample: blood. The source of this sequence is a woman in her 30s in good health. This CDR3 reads CASSQDPEGVETQYF. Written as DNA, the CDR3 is TGCGCCAGCAGCCAAGATCCGGAGGGAGTAGAGACCCAGTACTTC.